The T cell receptor (beta chain) described here comes from a study of blood T cells in healthy people across ages. Study-wide results and caveats: Unsorted PBMCs blocked a conclusive comparison of naive and antigen-experienced cells.

The authors ran a second PCR of 7 to 11 cycles using a sample-barcoded 5' primer and a J-beta primer mix. Sequencing recovered at least 3 million CDR3-containing paired-end reads from each sample. TCRdb recomputed calls from the 5' RACE reads with MiXCR, one row per CDR3 protein. In the table there are around 1.7 million distinct CDR3 sequences, 28% of which are singletons. In its sample, this clonotype was seen a few times. Its antigen is currently unknown. Donors were healthy Caucasian individuals from Russia aged about 6 to 100. No fewer than 7 million PBMCs went into each sample. CDR3 length: 14 amino acids. V gave up 6 bases and J gave up 7 bases; unmatched junction bases: 8. In germline, CDR1 is DFQATT, CDR2 SNEGSKA (reference sequence).

The chain uses TRBV20-1 and TRBJ2-1, with 11 bases lining up with TRBD2. Sequences were obtained from blood. The TCR was taken from a woman in her thirties in good health. The CDR3 DNA is TGCAGTGCGCAGTCGGGACTAGCGGCGAATGAGCAGTTCTTC. Amino acid sequence: CSAQSGLAANEQFF.